A single sample is the source of the 21 T cell receptor beta chains below, sequenced in a study of blood T cell repertoires in COVID-19. The data were produced by immunoSEQ multiplex PCR, yet TCRdb's version contains in-frame clones alone and is incomplete. The sample lists 150,000 or so clones, roughly 88% occurring once. The specimen was PBMCs or T cells enriched from blood (not recorded which). These TCRs come from a woman aged 55-69 years who had recovered from COVID-19.

For the CDR3, the DNA is TGTGCCAGCAGTTCACAGGGCTCTGGGGCCAACGTCCTGACTTTC. It is translated as CASSSQGSGANVLTF. The chain uses TRBV27 and TRBJ2-6, with D perhaps TRBD1 (6 bases). CDR3 length: 15 residues. Deletions cut 4 bases from V and 0 bases from J, with 7 bases between. Per germline, CDR1 MNHEY and CDR2 SMNVEV (reference sequence).

V usage is TRBV28 and J usage is TRBJ1-3; 9 bases agree with TRBD1. The germline V gene has CDR1 MDHEN and CDR2 SYDVKM. This CDR3 is 15 amino acids long. V was pared by 6 bases and J by 3 bases, with 6 bases of the junction left unmatched. This chain's CDR3 is CASRDRGGGGNTIYF. In nucleotides, the CDR3 is TGTGCCAGCAGGGACAGGGGCGGAGGTGGAAACACCATATATTTT.

This chain joins TRBV19 and TRBJ1-2, with 7 bases aligning to TRBD1. The J segment lost 4 bases and the V segment lost 3 bases, leaving 5 bases of the junction unmatched. The CDR3 is made up of 14 amino acids. Germline CDR1 is LNHDA and CDR2 is SQIVND (reference sequence). The chain's CDR3 is CASSIRQGGYGYTF. CDR3 DNA: TGTGCCAGTAGTATTCGACAGGGCGGCTATGGCTACACCTTC.

This clone was picked up a small number of times. This chain links TRBV27 with TRBJ1-2; a weak D match, TRBD1 (5 bases). The V gene's germline CDR1 is MNHEY and CDR2 SMNVEV (reference sequence). With 2 bases removed from V and 8 bases from J, the gap between germline ends came to 12 bases. CDR3 size: 13 residues. The CDR3 DNA follows: TGTGCCAGCAGTTTAGCAGGGTTTAGGGGCTACACCTTC. Translation gives CASSLAGFRGYTF.

The genes are TRBV2 and TRBJ2-7; tentative D call: TRBD1 (6 bases). CDR3 length: 14 amino acids. Between the trimmed V and J ends, which lost 5 bases and 2 bases, there was a span of 13 bases. The V gene's germline CDR1 is SNHLY and CDR2 FYNNEI. The CDR3, as DNA: TGTGCCAGCAGTTCACAGGGAAACGCCTACGAGCAGTACTTC. It codes for CASSSQGNAYEQYF.

As regards this clone: The same CDR3 also results from other DNA sequences found in this sample. This chain joins TRBV5-1 and TRBJ1-1, with D hard to call. Germline V gene sequence: CDR1 SGHRS, CDR2 YFSETQ. V dropped 0 bases and J dropped 1 base, with 7 bases sitting between them. The CDR3 is 14 amino acids. This CDR3 is CASSLDPGNTEAFF. The CDR3 coding sequence is TGCGCCAGCAGCTTGGATCCAGGGAACACTGAAGCTTTCTTT.

This clone has a handful of counts. This sequence joins TRBV19 and TRBJ2-7, with D perhaps TRBD1 (5 bases). The CDR3 contains 15 residues. Germline V lookup: CDR1 LNHDA, CDR2 SQIVND (reference sequence). V shed 6 bases and J shed 0 bases, with 15 bases lying between them. This CDR3 is CASSLTGVASYEQYF. Written as DNA, the CDR3 is TGTGCCAGTAGCCTAACAGGCGTTGCCTCCTACGAGCAGTACTTC.

This clone was detected only once. The chain links TRBV10-3 to TRBJ1-5; unclear D gene. The CDR3 has 12 amino acids. V was clipped by 8 bases and J by 3 bases, with 8 bases between them. Per germline, CDR1 ENHRY and CDR2 SYGVKD. This CDR3 is CAISSFNQPQHF. The CDR3 nucleotides read TGTGCCATCTCGTCTTTCAATCAGCCCCAGCATTTT.

This chain uses TRBV6-5 with TRBJ2-1, with D maybe TRBD2 (5 bases). The CDR3 spans 13 residues. The ends were cut back, 0 bases at V and 9 bases at J, with 9 bases in the middle. Germline CDR1 MNHEY, CDR2 SVGAGI. In nucleotides, the CDR3 is TGTGCCAGCAGTTACTCGAGAGGGTTTGAGCAGTTCTTC. Protein product: CASSYSRGFEQFF.

This sequence joins TRBV28 and TRBJ1-5; 7 bases map to TRBD1. J gave up 1 base and V 9 bases, and 3 bases lay outside the gene matches. This CDR3 spans 13 amino acids. Germline CDR1 MDHEN, CDR2 SYDVKM. CDR3: CASGTVSNQPQHF. DNA for the CDR3: TGTGCCAGTGGGACAGTGAGCAATCAGCCCCAGCATTTT.

This chain links TRBV27 with TRBJ2-7; D is perhaps TRBD1 (7 bases). Germline CDR1 MNHEY, CDR2 SMNVEV (reference sequence). The CDR3 is 14 amino acids. The V end lost 3 bases, the J end lost 4 bases, and 13 bases lay between the germline ends. The CDR3 sequence is CASSLEGAGYEQYF. The CDR3 nucleotides read TGTGCCAGCAGTTTGGAGGGGGCTGGGTACGAGCAGTACTTC.

V gene TRBV5-1 combines with J gene TRBJ1-4, with 8 nucleotides matching TRBD1. This CDR3 region has 11 residues. V lost 6 bases to trimming and J lost 14 bases; unmatched junction nucleotides: 6. The germline V gene has CDR1 SGHRS and CDR2 YFSETQ. The DNA of the CDR3 is TGCGCCAGCACTCCGACAGGGGATCTGTTTTTT. The encoded protein is CASTPTGDLFF.

In regard to this clone: Because the CDR3's place on the DNA is in doubt, the DNA is left out and the CDR3 is given as listed by TCRdb. V and J are TRBV14 and TRBJ2-1; the table's D gene call, TRBD2, was not cross checked with the DNA. Germline V gene lookup returns CDR1 SGHDN and CDR2 FVKESK. The length of the CDR3 is 14 amino acids, counting both ends. The CDR3 region is CASSLVAGGSSWFF.

Details on this clone: The junction does not match germline at one end; this may be a read error. The chain has TRBV30 and TRBJ2-1; no definite D call. Per germline, CDR1 GTSNPN and CDR2 SVGIG (reference sequence). The CDR3 spans 13 residues. The CDR3 spells CAWSAHLYYEQFF. As DNA, the CDR3 is TGTGCCTGGAGCGCCCATCTCTACTATGAGCAGTTCTTC.

The rearrangement links TRBV12-5 to TRBJ1-1; no definite D call. Per germline, CDR1 LGHNT and CDR2 FRNRAP. Trimming took off 2 bases at V and 2 bases at J, with 3 bases between the two ends. The CDR3 extends over 12 amino acids. The CDR3 coding sequence is TGTGCTAGTGGTTTGTTAAACACTGAAGCTTTCTTT. It yields the protein CASGLLNTEAFF.

The rearrangement joins TRBV7-6 to TRBJ1-1, with 8 bases identical to TRBD1. The CDR3 runs to 15 residues. CDR1 and CDR2 from the germline V gene are SGHVS and FNYEAQ. Trimming cost V 1 base and J 4 bases; bases outside gene matches: 5. CDR3 bases: TGTGCCAGCAGCTTAGGAGACAGGGGCGGCACTGAAGCTTTCTTT. It specifies CASSLGDRGGTEAFF.

This clone was observed many times. V gene TRBV19 combines with J gene TRBJ1-2; no clear D gene. There are 13 residues in the CDR3. CDR1 and CDR2 from the germline V gene are LNHDA and SQIVND (reference sequence). V was clipped by 9 bases and J by 9 bases, with 20 bases between them. The CDR3 here is CARTRDGVSRYTF. The CDR3 DNA reads TGTGCCAGAACCCGGGATGGCGTGAGCCGCTACACCTTC.

The rearrangement uses TRBV19 and TRBJ1-1; D remains ambiguous. The CDR3 is made up of 13 amino acids. CDR1 is LNHDA, CDR2 SQIVND, per germline (reference sequence). V lost 6 bases and J lost 3, with 11 bases in between. The CDR3 region is CASSRTRDTEAFF. CDR3 nucleotides: TGTGCCAGTAGCAGAACGAGGGACACTGAAGCTTTCTTT.

The V and J genes are TRBV28 and TRBJ1-5; the match to TRBD1 covers 8 bases. V was clipped by 7 bases and J by 2 bases; unmatched bases: 7. The germline V gene encodes CDR1 MDHEN and CDR2 SYDVKM. The CDR3 loop spans 15 amino acids. The CDR3 is CASTHRGGGNQPQHF. The CDR3 DNA is TGTGCCAGCACCCACAGGGGGGGTGGCAATCAGCCCCAGCATTTT.

This chain joins TRBV10-3 and TRBJ1-1, with D possibly matching TRBD1 (5 bases). Germline values: CDR1 ENHRY, CDR2 SYGVKD. There are 13 residues in the CDR3. V was shortened by 5 bases and J by 5 bases, with 12 bases between the two germline ends. CDR3 sequence: CAISTDRETEAFF. The CDR3 DNA follows: TGTGCCATCAGTACCGACAGAGAAACTGAAGCTTTCTTT.

In nucleotides, the CDR3 is TGTGCCAGCAGCTTCGGCAGGGGGCTGACCACTGAAGCTTTCTTT. This sequence encodes CASSFGRGLTTEAFF. The chain carries TRBV5-8 and TRBJ1-1; 8 bases match TRBD1. Trimming at V came to 2 bases and at J to 4 bases, leaving 7 bases not matched to a gene. CDR3 size: 15 residues. Germline CDR1 SGHTS, CDR2 YDEGEE. Full variable domain (rest looked up from reference TRBV5-8 and TRBJ1-1): EAGVTQSPTHLIKTRGQQATLRCSPISGHTSVYWYQQALGLGLQFLLWYDEGEERNRGNFPPRFSGRQFPNYSSELNVNALELEDSALYLCASSFGRGLTTEAFFGQGTRLTVV.